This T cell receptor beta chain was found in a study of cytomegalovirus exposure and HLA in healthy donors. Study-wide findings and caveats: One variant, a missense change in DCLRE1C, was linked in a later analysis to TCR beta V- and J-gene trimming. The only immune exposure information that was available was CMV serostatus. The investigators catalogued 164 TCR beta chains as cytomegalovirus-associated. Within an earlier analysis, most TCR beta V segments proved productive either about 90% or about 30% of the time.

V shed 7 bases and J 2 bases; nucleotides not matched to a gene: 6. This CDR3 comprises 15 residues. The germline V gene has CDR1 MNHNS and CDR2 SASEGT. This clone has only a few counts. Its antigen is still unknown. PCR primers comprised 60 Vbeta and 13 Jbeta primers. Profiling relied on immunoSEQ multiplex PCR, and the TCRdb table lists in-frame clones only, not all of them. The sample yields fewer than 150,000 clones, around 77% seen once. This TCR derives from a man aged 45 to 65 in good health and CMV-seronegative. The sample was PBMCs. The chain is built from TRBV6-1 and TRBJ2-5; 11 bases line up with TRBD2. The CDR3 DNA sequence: TGTGCCAGCACCGGACTAGCGGGTATACAAGAGACCCAGTACTTC. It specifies CASTGLAGIQETQYF.